These 24 T cell receptor beta chains share one sample of origin, sequenced in a study of response to subunit inactivated influenza vaccine (dated by TCRdb to 2017 to 2018). The receptor library was made with RT-PCR. Sequencer: Illumina HiSeq 2500. The raw public data were reprocessed by TCRdb itself: fastp quality trimming at Q25, MiXCR clonotype calling, in-frame beta chains only. Identical CDR3 protein sequences are pooled into one entry, listed with their most common genes and DNA. Here the sample has approximately 530,000 distinct CDR3 sequences; 13% occur a single time. The ten largest clones represent 10% to 15% of the sample. Explained via the paper, the time point label denotes: 45 days after influenza vaccine administration. The material sequenced was PBMCs from blood, taken roughly 48 days after vaccination. Receptor source: a man over 45 who received an inactivated influenza vaccine. Donor details come from another sample of the same person, matched by shared clones.

This clonotype came up a few times. The V call is TRBV27, the J call TRBJ2-7; possibly TRBD1 or TRBD2 for D (5 bases each). This CDR3 contains 12 residues. Per the germline V gene, CDR1 is MNHEY and CDR2 is SMNVEV (reference sequence). Trimming removed 5 bases from V and 5 bases from J, with 10 bases in between. CDR3 region: CASSTEGHEQYF. The CDR3 DNA is TGTGCCAGCAGTACTGAGGGGCACGAGCAGTACTTC.

This chain joins TRBV29-1 and TRBJ2-1, with D possibly matching TRBD1 (5 bases). The CDR3 contains 13 residues. Germline CDR1 is SQVTM and CDR2 is ANQGSEA. The V end lost 5 bases, the J end lost 6 bases, and 14 bases lay between the germline ends. CDR3 protein: CSVRGGVVNEQFF. The DNA of the CDR3 is TGCAGCGTTAGGGGTGGGGTGGTCAATGAGCAGTTCTTC.

Only a few counts were recorded for this clonotype. The rearrangement joins TRBV5-1 to TRBJ2-5; D may be TRBD1 (6 bases). The germline CDR1 and CDR2 sequences are SGHRS and YFSETQ. The V gene lost 9 bases and the J gene lost 1 base, with 16 bases spanning the gap. The CDR3 is made up of 14 amino acids. For the CDR3, the DNA is TGCGCCATTTCCCTCACGACAGGCCAAGAGACCCAGTACTTC. This gives the protein CAISLTTGQETQYF.

This clonotype has more than one count but fewer than ten. The V gene is TRBV6-1, the J gene TRBJ2-1; 10 nucleotides match TRBD1. J was trimmed by 7 bases and V by 0 bases; bases with no gene match: 9. Germline CDR1 is MNHNS and CDR2 is SASEGT. The CDR3 has 17 amino acids. The CDR3 coding sequence is TGTGCCAGCAGTGAAGCGTTAGGGGACAGGGGTAATAATGAGCAGTTCTTC. It yields the protein CASSEALGDRGNNEQFF.

In its sample, this clonotype was seen a few times. The chain recombines TRBV4-2 with TRBJ2-2; 12 bases agree with TRBD2. This CDR3 spans 15 amino acids. Germline V CDR1 and CDR2: LGHNA, YNFKEQ. The V and J ends lost 4 bases and 6 bases, in that order; junction bases with no gene match: 3. CDR3 DNA: TGTGCCAGCAGCCCCGGGACTAGCGGGTCCGGGGAGCTGTTTTTT. As protein: CASSPGTSGSGELFF.

This chain uses TRBV7-2 with TRBJ2-5, with 9 nucleotides matching TRBD2. The CDR3 length is 14 residues. The junction had 2 bases not matched to a gene; V was cut back by 5 bases and J by 1 base. CDR1 and CDR2 from the germline V gene are SGHTA and FQGNSA. The CDR3 spells CASSPSGIQETQYF. CDR3 sequence (DNA): TGTGCCAGCAGCCCTAGCGGGATCCAAGAGACCCAGTACTTC.

At least ten counts were recorded for this clonotype. The V call is TRBV25-1, the J call TRBJ2-1, with 8 nucleotides matching TRBD1. The CDR3 consists of 14 residues. The germline CDR1 and CDR2 sequences are MGHDK and SYGVNS. Trimming at V came to 10 bases and at J to 5 bases, leaving 10 bases not matched to a gene. The CDR3 bases are TGTGCCACCCGGACAGGGATGGGAAACAATGAGCAGTTCTTC. Translated, it gives CATRTGMGNNEQFF.

This clonotype was observed many times. The chain combines TRBV18 with TRBJ1-1, with TRBD1 as a possible D gene (5 bases). CDR1 and CDR2 from the germline V gene are KGHSH and LQKENI. V was cut by 4 bases and J by 0 bases, with 12 bases left in between. The CDR3 sequence is 15 residues long. The CDR3 sequence is CASSQTTAMNTEAFF. Written as DNA, the CDR3 is TGTGCCAGCTCACAAACGACAGCGATGAACACTGAAGCTTTCTTT.

This chain links TRBV20-1 with TRBJ2-7; D is ambiguous. This CDR3 is built from 11 residues. V lost 3 bases to trimming and J lost 6 bases, with 9 bases between them. Per germline, CDR1 DFQATT and CDR2 SNEGSKA (reference sequence). The CDR3 loop reads CSARRSSEQYF. The CDR3, as DNA: TGCAGTGCTAGGAGAAGCTCCGAGCAGTACTTC.

This clonotype has just a few counts. The V and J genes are TRBV12-3 or TRBV12-4 and TRBJ2-4; no clear D gene. This CDR3 is built from 11 residues. Trimming removed 3 bases from V and 8 bases from J, with 5 bases in between. As DNA, the CDR3 is TGTGCCAGCAGTTTGAGTCACATTCAGTACTTC. Protein product: CASSLSHIQYF.

This clonotype occurred a few times. The rearrangement uses TRBV20-1 and TRBJ2-3; D is undetermined. The CDR3 sequence is 12 residues long. CDR1 is DFQATT and CDR2 is SNEGSKA in the germline V gene (reference sequence). Between the trimmed V and J ends, which lost 4 bases and 4 bases, there was a span of 9 bases. CDR3 region: CSATDGADTQYF. The CDR3 region has the DNA TGCAGTGCTACGGATGGGGCAGATACGCAGTATTTT.

This clonotype was counted ten times or more. V gene TRBV20-1 combines with J gene TRBJ2-1, with 13 positions matching TRBD2. Trimming removed 5 bases from V and 9 bases from J; junction bases left unmatched: 10. The CDR3 extends over 15 amino acids. The V gene's germline CDR1 is DFQATT and CDR2 SNEGSKA (reference sequence). For the CDR3, the DNA is TGCAGTGCTCCTCGGACTAGCGGGAGCGCAGGTGAGCAGTTCTTC. Encoded protein: CSAPRTSGSAGEQFF.

The chain combines TRBV5-1 with TRBJ1-2; maybe TRBD1 (5 bases). This CDR3 is built from 15 residues. CDR1 is SGHRS, CDR2 YFSETQ, per germline. The ends were cut back, 2 bases at V and 4 bases at J, with 15 bases in the middle. CDR3: CASSFDSQYSYGYTF. As DNA, the CDR3 is TGCGCCAGCAGCTTCGACAGTCAGTACAGCTATGGCTACACCTTC.

The genes are TRBV5-1 and TRBJ2-5; tentatively, D is TRBD2 (7 bases). CDR1 and CDR2 from the germline V gene are SGHRS and YFSETQ. V dropped 1 base and J dropped 1 base, with 11 bases sitting between them. The CDR3 runs 15 residues. CDR3 amino acids: CASSLRGGPQETQYF. The CDR3, as DNA: TGCGCCAGCAGCTTGAGGGGGGGACCCCAAGAGACCCAGTACTTC.

There are a few counts of this clonotype. This chain links TRBV6-2 or TRBV6-3 with TRBJ2-3, with 9 nucleotides matching TRBD2. This CDR3 comprises 15 residues. Germline V CDR1 and CDR2: MNHEY, SVGEGT. V lost 4 bases, J lost 4 bases, and 6 bases stayed unmatched. The CDR3 DNA reads as TGTGCCAGCAGTTGGACTAGCGAGGGGGCAGATACGCAGTATTTT. Its protein is CASSWTSEGADTQYF.

The chain combines TRBV29-1 with TRBJ2-5, with 10 bases that match TRBD1. J lost 2 bases, V lost 6 bases, and 6 bases had no gene match. This CDR3 has 14 amino acids. The V gene's germline CDR1 is SQVTM and CDR2 ANQGSEA. The DNA for the CDR3 is TGCAGCGTAAGACAGGGGGCTGGGCAAGAGACCCAGTACTTC. Residues: CSVRQGAGQETQYF. The full variable domain, with the rest looked up from reference TRBV29-1 and TRBJ2-5, is SAVISQKPSRDICQRGTSLTIQCQVDSQVTMMFWYRQQPGQSLTLIATANQGSEATYESGFVIDKFPISRPNLTFSTLTVSNMSPEDSSIYLCSVRQGAGQETQYFGPGTRLLVL.

A word on this clonotype: A much more abundant neighbour one base away suggests this may be a read error. This chain uses TRBV4-1 with TRBJ2-1; D ambiguous. The ends were cut back, 3 bases at V and 5 bases at J, with 8 bases in the middle. This CDR3 has 13 residues. CDR1 and CDR2 (germline): MGHRA, YSYEKL. CDR3 in DNA: TGCGCCAGCAGCCATGGCACAGACAATGAGCAGTTCTTC. It specifies CASSHGTDNEQFF.

The table lists this clonotype with a few counts. The CDR3 reads CASSLSTAGGVSYNEQFF. The DNA of the CDR3 is TGTGCCAGCAGTTTATCCACCGCGGGCGGGGTGAGCTACAATGAGCAGTTCTTC. The gene calls are TRBV28 and TRBJ2-1; tentatively, D is TRBD2 (6 bases). The V end was cut by 1 base, the J end by 3 bases, with 19 bases between. This CDR3 comprises 18 residues. Germline CDR1 MDHEN, CDR2 SYDVKM.

CDR3 in amino acids: CASSYSTQGPSGRKQETQYF. The CDR3 DNA is TGTGCCAGCAGTTACTCGACTCAGGGACCTAGCGGGAGAAAGCAAGAGACCCAGTACTTC. This chain links TRBV6-2 or TRBV6-3 with TRBJ2-5; TRBD2 aligns across 10 bases. Germline CDR1 reads MNHEY; CDR2 reads SVGEGT. There are 20 residues in the CDR3. The junction had 15 bases not matched to a gene; V was cut back by 0 bases and J by 2 bases.

In this sample, this clonotype turned up a few times. For the CDR3, the DNA is TGTGCCAGCGCCGATTATGGGGCAGGCCAAGAGACCCAGTACTTC. It specifies CASADYGAGQETQYF. J is TRBJ2-5 and V is TRBV7-9, with D possibly being TRBD1 (5 bases). The CDR3 contains 15 residues. The V gene lost 8 bases and the J gene lost 1 base, with 17 bases spanning the gap. Looked up from germline, CDR1 is SEHNR and CDR2 is FQNEAQ (reference sequence).

This clonotype was seen a few times. The DNA for the CDR3 is TGTGCCAGCAGTGAAGGCGCCCCTAGCACAGATACGCAGTATTTT. This encodes CASSEGAPSTDTQYF. The chain couples TRBV2 to TRBJ2-3; no clear D. V lost 1 base to trimming and J lost 0 bases, with 8 bases between them. Germline CDR1 SNHLY, CDR2 FYNNEI. The CDR3 loop spans 15 amino acids.

This chain connects TRBV15 to TRBJ2-3; D unclear. This CDR3 comprises 15 residues. V was cut by 0 bases and J by 1 base, with 8 bases left in between. The germline V gene encodes CDR1 LNHNV and CDR2 YYDKDF (reference sequence). In DNA form, the CDR3 reads TGTGCCACCAGCAGAGATGTGGGCGGCACAGATACGCAGTATTTT. Translation gives CATSRDVGGTDTQYF. The variable domain in full, with the rest retrieved from reference TRBV15 and TRBJ2-3, is DAMVIQNPRYQVTQFGKPVTLSCSQTLNHNVMYWYQQKSSQAPKLLFHYYDKDFNNEADTPDNFQSRRPNTSFCFLDIRSPGLGDTAMYLCATSRDVGGTDTQYFGPGTRLTVL.

There are a few counts of this clonotype. The J gene is TRBJ2-3, the V gene TRBV12-3 or TRBV12-4, with a possible D match to TRBD2 (6 bases). This CDR3 has 13 residues. The V end was cut by 3 bases, the J end by 6 bases, with 10 bases between. The chain's CDR3 is CASSFGGLDTQYF. CDR3 in DNA: TGTGCCAGCAGTTTTGGAGGGTTGGATACGCAGTATTTT.

The chain employs TRBV15 and TRBJ2-1, with TRBD2 identical over 8 bases. The J segment lost 9 bases and the V segment lost 2 bases, leaving 18 bases of the junction unmatched. The CDR3 length is 18 residues. Germline-derived CDR1 and CDR2 are LNHNV and YYDKDF (reference sequence). The CDR3 sequence: CATSRLYPRGGRAVEQFF. In nucleotides, the CDR3 is TGTGCCACCAGCAGACTGTATCCCCGGGGGGGCCGAGCAGTTGAGCAGTTCTTC.